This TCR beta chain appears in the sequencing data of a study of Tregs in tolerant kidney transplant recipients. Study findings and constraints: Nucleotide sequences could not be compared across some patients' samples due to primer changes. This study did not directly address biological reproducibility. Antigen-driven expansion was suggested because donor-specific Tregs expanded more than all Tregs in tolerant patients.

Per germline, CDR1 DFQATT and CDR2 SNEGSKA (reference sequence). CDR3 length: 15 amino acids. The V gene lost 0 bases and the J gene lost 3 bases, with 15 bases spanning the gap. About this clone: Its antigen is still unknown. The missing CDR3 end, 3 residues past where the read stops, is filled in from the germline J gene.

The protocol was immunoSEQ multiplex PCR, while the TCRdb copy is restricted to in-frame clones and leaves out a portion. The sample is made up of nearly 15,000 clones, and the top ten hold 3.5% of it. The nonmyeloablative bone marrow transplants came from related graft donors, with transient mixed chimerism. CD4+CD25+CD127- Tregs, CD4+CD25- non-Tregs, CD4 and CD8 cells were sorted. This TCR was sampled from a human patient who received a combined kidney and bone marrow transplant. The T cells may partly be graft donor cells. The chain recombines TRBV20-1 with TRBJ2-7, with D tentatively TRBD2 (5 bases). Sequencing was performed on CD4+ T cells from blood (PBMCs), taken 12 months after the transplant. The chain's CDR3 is CSARDGPGGLYEQYF. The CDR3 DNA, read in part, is TGCAGTGCTAGAGACGGGCCTGGCGGACTCTACGAG.